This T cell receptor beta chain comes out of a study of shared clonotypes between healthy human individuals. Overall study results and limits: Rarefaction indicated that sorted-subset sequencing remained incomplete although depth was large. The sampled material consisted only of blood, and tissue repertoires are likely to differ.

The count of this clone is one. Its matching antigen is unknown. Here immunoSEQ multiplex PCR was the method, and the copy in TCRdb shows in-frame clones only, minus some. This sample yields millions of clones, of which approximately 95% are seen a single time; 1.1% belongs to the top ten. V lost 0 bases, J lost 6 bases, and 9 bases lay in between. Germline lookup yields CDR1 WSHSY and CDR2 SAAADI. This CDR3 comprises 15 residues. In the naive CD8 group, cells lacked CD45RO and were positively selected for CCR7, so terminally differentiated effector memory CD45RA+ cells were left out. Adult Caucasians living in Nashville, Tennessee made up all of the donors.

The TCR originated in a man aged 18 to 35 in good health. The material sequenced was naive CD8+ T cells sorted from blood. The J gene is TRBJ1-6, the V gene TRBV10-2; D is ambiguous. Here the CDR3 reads CASSESIGFNSPLHF. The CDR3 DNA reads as TGCGCCAGCAGTGAGTCGATTGGGTTTAATTCACCCCTCCACTTT.